This T cell receptor beta chain derives from a study of T cells in Graves' hyperthyroidism and ophthalmopathy. Study conclusions and caveats: Blood also carried most thyroid clonotypes expanded above 0.001.

Stable hyperthyroidism: no ophthalmopathy progression over 18 months of follow-up. TCR beta CDR3 region amplification was performed from RNA transcripts. Researchers ran a first-round RT-PCR on the TCR CDR3 using the HTBI primer set. TCRdb ran MiXCR on the multiplex PCR reads and lists one entry per CDR3 protein. In the table there are 550,000 to 800,000 distinct CDR3 sequences, roughly a sixth of which are singletons. Concerning this clonotype itself: Its target is not known.

Sequencing was done on a sample of blood. The clonotype was recovered from a man over 45 with Graves' hyperthyroidism.

In DNA, the CDR3 is TGCAGCGCTAGCCGGGCCGAAGAGACCCAGTACTTC. Translated, it gives CSASRAEETQYF. The chain recombines TRBV29-1 with TRBJ2-5; the D gene is possibly TRBD2 (5 bases). Trimming cost V 7 bases and J 3 bases, with 12 bases left between them. This CDR3 is built from 12 residues. Germline assignment: CDR1 SQVTM and CDR2 ANQGSEA.